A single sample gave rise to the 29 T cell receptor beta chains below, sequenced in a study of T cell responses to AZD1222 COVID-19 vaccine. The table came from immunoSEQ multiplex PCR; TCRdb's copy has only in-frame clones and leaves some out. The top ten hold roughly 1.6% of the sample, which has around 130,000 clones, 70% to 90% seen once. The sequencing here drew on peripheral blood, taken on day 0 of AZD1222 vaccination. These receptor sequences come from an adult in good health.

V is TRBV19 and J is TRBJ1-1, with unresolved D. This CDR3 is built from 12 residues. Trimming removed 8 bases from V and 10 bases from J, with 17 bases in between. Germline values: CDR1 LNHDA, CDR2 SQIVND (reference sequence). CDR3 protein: CASQLTRERAFF. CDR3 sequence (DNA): TGTGCCAGTCAGTTGACCCGGGAAAGAGCTTTCTTT.

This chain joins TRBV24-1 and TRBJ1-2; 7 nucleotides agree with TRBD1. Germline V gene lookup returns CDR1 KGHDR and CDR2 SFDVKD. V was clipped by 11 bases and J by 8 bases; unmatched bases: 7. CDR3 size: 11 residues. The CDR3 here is CANHRGSGYTF. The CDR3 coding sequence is TGTGCCAACCACAGGGGATCGGGCTACACCTTC.

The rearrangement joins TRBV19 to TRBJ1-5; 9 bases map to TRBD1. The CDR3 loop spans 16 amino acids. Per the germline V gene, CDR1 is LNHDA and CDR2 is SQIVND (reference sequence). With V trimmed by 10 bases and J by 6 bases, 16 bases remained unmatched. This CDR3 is CATWAPRDRVGQPQHF. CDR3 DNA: TGTGCCACCTGGGCCCCCCGGGACAGGGTAGGTCAGCCCCAGCATTTT.

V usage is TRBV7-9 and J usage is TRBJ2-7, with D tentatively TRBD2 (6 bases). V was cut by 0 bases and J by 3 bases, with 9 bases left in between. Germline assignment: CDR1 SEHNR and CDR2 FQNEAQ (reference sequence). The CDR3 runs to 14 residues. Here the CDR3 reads CASSLAGLYYEQYF. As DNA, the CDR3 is TGTGCCAGCAGCTTAGCGGGACTGTACTACGAGCAGTACTTC. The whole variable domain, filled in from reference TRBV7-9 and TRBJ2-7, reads DTGVSQNPRHKITKRGQNVTFRCDPISEHNRLYWYRQTLGQGPEFLTYFQNEAQLEKSRLLSDRFSAERPKGSFSTLEIQRTEQGDSAMYLCASSLAGLYYEQYFGPGTRLTVT.

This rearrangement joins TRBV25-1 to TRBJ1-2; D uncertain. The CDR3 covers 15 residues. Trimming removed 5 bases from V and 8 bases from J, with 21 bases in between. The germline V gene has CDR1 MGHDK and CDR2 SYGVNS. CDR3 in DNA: TGTGCCAGCAGTCCCGGCCCTAGGGTTGAGCAAGGCTACACCTTC. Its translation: CASSPGPRVEQGYTF.

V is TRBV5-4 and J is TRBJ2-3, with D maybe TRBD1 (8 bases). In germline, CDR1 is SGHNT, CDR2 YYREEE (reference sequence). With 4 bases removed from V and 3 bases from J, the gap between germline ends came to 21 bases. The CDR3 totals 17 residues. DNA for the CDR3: TGTGCCAGCAGCGGGGGGGACAGGCTTGGCGCGACAGATACGCAGTATTTT. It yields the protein CASSGGDRLGATDTQYF.

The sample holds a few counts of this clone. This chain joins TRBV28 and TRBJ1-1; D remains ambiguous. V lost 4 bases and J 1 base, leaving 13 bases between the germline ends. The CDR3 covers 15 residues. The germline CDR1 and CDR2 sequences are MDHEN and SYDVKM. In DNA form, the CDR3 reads TGTGCCAGCAGTTACCGAGGGAAAGGGAACACTGAAGCTTTCTTT. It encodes CASSYRGKGNTEAFF.

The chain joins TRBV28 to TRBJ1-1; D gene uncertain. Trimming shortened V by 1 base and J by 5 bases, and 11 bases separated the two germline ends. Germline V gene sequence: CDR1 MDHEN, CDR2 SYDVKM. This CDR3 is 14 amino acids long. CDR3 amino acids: CASSLLVPNTEAFF. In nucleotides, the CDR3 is TGTGCCAGCAGTTTATTAGTACCGAATACTGAAGCTTTCTTT.

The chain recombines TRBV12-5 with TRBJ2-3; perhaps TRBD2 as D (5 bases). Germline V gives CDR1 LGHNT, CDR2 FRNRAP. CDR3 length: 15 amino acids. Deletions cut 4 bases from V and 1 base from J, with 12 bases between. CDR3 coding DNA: TGTGCTAGTGGTTGGGGTCTAGCTGGCACAGATACGCAGTATTTT. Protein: CASGWGLAGTDTQYF. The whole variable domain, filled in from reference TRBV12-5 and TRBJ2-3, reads DARVTQTPRHKVTEMGQEVTMRCQPILGHNTVFWYRQTMMQGLELLAYFRNRAPLDDSGMPKDRFSAEMPDATLATLKIQPSEPRDSAVYFCASGWGLAGTDTQYFGPGTRLTVL.

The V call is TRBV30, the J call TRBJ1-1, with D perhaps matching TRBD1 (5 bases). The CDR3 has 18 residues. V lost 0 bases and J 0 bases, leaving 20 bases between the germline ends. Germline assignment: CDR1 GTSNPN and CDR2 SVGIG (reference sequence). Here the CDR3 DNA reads TGTGCCTGGAGTGTACTAAGGGGAGCGAATACCTTGAACACTGAAGCTTTCTTT. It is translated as CAWSVLRGANTLNTEAFF.

CDR3 DNA sequence: TGTGCCAGCAGCGTAGTTAGCGGGCCACAAGAGACCCAGTACTTC. Protein: CASSVVSGPQETQYF. V gene TRBV9 combines with J gene TRBJ2-5, with 7 positions matching TRBD2. Germline V gives CDR1 SGDLS, CDR2 YYNGEE. The CDR3 contains 15 residues. Losses at the gene ends were 0 bases for V and 2 bases for J; bases not matched to a gene: 4.

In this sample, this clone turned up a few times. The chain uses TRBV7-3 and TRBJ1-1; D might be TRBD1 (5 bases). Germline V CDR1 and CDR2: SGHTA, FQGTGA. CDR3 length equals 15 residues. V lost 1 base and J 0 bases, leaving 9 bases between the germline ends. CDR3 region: CASSLIRVVNTEAFF. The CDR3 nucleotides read TGTGCCAGCAGCTTAATCAGGGTGGTGAACACTGAAGCTTTCTTT. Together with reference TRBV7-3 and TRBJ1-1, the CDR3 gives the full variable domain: GAGVSQTPSNKVTEKGKYVELRCDPISGHTALYWYRQSLGQGPEFLIYFQGTGAADDSGLPNDRFFAVRPEGSVSTLKIQRTERGDSAVYLCASSLIRVVNTEAFFGQGTRLTVV.

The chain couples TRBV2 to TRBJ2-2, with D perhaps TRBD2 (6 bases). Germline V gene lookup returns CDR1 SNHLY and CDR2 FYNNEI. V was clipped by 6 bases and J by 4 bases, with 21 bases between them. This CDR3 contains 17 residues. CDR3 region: CASRTAGGRVVTGELFF. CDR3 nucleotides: TGTGCCAGCAGAACCGCCGGGGGAAGGGTGGTCACCGGGGAGCTGTTTTTT. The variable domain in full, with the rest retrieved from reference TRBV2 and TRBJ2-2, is EPEVTQTPSHQVTQMGQEVILRCVPISNHLYFYWYRQILGQKVEFLVSFYNNEISEKSEIFDDQFSVERPDGSNFTLKIRSTKLEDSAMYFCASRTAGGRVVTGELFFGEGSRLTVL.

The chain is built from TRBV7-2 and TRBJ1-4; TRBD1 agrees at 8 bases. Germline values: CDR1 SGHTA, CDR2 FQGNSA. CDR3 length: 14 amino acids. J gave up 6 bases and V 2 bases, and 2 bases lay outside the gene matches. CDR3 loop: CASSLNRGYEKLFF. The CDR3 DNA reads TGTGCCAGCAGCTTAAACAGGGGGTATGAAAAACTGTTTTTT.

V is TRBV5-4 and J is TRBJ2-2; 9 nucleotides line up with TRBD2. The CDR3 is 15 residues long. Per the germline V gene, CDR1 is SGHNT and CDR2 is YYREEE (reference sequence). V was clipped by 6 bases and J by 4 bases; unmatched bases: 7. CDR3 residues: CASTRGGAATGELFF. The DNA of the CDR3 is TGTGCCAGCACCCGCGGGGGGGCGGCCACCGGGGAGCTGTTTTTT. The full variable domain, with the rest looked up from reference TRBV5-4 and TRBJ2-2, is ETGVTQSPTHLIKTRGQQVTLRCSSQSGHNTVSWYQQALGQGPQFIFQYYREEENGRGNFPPRFSGLQFPNYSSELNVNALELDDSALYLCASTRGGAATGELFFGEGSRLTVL.

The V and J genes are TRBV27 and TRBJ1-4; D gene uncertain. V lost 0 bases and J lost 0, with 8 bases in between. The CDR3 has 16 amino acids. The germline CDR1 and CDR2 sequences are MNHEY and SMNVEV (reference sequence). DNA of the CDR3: TGTGCCAGCAGTTTATCGATCCGAGCAACTAATGAAAAACTGTTTTTT. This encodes CASSLSIRATNEKLFF.

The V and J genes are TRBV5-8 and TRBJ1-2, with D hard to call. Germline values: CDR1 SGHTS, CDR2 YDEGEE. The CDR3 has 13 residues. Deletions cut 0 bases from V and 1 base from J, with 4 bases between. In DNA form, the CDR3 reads TGTGCCAGCAGCTTGGGTGGTAACTATGGCTACACCTTC. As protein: CASSLGGNYGYTF. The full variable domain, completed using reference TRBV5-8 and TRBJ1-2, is EAGVTQSPTHLIKTRGQQATLRCSPISGHTSVYWYQQALGLGLQFLLWYDEGEERNRGNFPPRFSGRQFPNYSSELNVNALELEDSALYLCASSLGGNYGYTFGSGTRLTVV.

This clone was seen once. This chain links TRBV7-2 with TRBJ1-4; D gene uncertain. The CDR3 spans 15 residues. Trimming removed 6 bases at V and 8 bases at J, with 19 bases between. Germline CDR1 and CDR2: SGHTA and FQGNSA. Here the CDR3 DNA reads TGTGCCAGCAGAAACCGGGCCTCCAGCGGGGAAAAACTGTTTTTT. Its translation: CASRNRASSGEKLFF.

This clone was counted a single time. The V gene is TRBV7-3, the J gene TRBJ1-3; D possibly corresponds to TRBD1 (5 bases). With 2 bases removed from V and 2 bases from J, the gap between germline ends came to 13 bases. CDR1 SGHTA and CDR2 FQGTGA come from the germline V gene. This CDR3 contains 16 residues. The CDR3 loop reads CASSLGPGGAGNTIYF. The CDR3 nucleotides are TGTGCCAGCAGCTTAGGGCCGGGAGGGGCTGGAAACACCATATATTTT.

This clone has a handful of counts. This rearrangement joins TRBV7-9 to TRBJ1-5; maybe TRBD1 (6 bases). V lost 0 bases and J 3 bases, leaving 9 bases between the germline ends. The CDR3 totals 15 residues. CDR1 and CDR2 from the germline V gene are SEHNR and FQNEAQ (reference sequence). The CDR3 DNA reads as TGTGCCAGCAGCTTAGCGACAGGTACCAATCAGCCCCAGCATTTT. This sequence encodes CASSLATGTNQPQHF.

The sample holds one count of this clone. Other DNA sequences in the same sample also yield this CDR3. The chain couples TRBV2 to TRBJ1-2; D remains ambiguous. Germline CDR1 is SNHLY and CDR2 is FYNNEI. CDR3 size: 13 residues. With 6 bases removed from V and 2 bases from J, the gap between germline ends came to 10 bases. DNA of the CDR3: TGTGCCAGCAGGGATAGGGTGAACTATGGCTACACCTTC. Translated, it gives CASRDRVNYGYTF.

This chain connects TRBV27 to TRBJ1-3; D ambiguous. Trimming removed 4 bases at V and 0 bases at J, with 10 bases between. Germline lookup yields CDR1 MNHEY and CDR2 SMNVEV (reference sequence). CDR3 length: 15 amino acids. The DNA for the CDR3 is TGTGCCAGCAGTTCAACTCCACCCTCTGGAAACACCATATATTTT. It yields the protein CASSSTPPSGNTIYF.

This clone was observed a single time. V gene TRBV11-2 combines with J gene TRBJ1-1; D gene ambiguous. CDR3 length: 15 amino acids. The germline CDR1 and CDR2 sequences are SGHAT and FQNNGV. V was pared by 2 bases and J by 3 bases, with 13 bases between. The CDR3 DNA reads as TGTGCCAGCAGCTTAACTCAGAACCTCTACACTGAAGCTTTCTTT. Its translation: CASSLTQNLYTEAFF.

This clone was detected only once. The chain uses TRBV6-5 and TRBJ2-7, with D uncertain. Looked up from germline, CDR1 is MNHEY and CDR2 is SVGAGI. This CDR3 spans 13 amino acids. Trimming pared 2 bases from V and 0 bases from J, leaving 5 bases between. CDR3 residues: CASSYRISYEQYF. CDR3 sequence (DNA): TGTGCCAGCAGTTACAGGATCTCCTACGAGCAGTACTTC.

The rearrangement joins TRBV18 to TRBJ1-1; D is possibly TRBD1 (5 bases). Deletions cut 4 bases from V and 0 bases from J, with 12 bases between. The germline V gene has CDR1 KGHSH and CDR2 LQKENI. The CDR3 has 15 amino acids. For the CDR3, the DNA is TGTGCCAGCTCACACGAGGGACGGTTGAACACTGAAGCTTTCTTT. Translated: CASSHEGRLNTEAFF. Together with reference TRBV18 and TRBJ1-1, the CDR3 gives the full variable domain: NAGVMQNPRHLVRRRGQEARLRCSPMKGHSHVYWYRQLPEEGLKFMVYLQKENIIDESGMPKERFSAEFPKEGPSILRIQQVVRGDSAAYFCASSHEGRLNTEAFFGQGTRLTVV.

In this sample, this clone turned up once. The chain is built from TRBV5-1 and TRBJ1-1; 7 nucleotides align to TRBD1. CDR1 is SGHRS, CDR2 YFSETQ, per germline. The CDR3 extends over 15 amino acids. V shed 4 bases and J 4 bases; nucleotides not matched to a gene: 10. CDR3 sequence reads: CASSPRQGASTEAFF. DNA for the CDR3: TGCGCCAGCAGCCCCCGACAGGGCGCGAGCACTGAAGCTTTCTTT. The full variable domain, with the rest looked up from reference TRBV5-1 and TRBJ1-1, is KAGVTQTPRYLIKTRGQQVTLSCSPISGHRSVSWYQQTPGQGLQFLFEYFSETQRNKGNFPGRFSGRQFSNSRSEMNVSTLELGDSALYLCASSPRQGASTEAFFGQGTRLTVV.

CDR3 DNA sequence: TGTGCCAGCAGTTCCCTCTCGGGGGAGGGCCGGGAGACCCAGTACTTC. Amino acids: CASSSLSGEGRETQYF. The genes are TRBV28 and TRBJ2-5, with TRBD2 matching over 7 bases. Germline V lookup: CDR1 MDHEN, CDR2 SYDVKM. The CDR3 consists of 16 residues. Trimming cost V 4 bases and J 5 bases; bases outside gene matches: 13.

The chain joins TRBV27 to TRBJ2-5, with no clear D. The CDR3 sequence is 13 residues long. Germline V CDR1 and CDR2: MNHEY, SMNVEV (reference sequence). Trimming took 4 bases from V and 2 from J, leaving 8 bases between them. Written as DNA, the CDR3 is TGTGCCAGCAGTTCATATTTGCAAGAGACCCAGTACTTC. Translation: CASSSYLQETQYF.

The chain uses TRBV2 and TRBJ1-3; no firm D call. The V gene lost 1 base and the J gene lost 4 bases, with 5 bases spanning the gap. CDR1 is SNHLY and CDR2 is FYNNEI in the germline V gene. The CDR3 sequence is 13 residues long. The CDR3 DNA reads TGTGCCAGCAGTGAAGATATAGGAAACACCATATATTTT. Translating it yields CASSEDIGNTIYF.